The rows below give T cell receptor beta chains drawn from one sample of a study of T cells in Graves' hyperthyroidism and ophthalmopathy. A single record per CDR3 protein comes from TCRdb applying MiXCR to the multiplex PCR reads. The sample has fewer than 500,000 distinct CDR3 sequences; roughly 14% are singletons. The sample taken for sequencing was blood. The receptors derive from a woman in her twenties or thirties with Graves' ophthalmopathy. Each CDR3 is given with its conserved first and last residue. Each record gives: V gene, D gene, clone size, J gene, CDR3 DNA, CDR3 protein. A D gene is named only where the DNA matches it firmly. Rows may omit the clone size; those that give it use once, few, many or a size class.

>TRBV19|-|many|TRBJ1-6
TGTGCCAGTAGTACGCTCGGGGATTCACCCCTCCACTTT
CASSTLGDSPLHF
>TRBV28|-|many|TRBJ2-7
TGTGCCAGCATTCCTGGGTACCAAACCTACGAGCAGTACTTC
CASIPGYQTYEQYF
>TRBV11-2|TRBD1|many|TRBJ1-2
TGTGCCAGCAGCTCGGGACTAATGCTCGGGACAGTGCCGTCCACAGCCAACTATGGCTACACCTTC
CASSSGLMLGTVPSTANYGYTF
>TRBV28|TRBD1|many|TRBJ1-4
TGTGCCAGCAGTCCCGACAGGGGGGCAACTAATGAAAAACTGTTTTTT
CASSPDRGATNEKLFF
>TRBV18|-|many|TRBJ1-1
TGTGCCAGCTCACCACCCGACATCTCGGCCGGTTCTCCCCACACTGAAGCTTTCTTT
CASSPPDISAGSPHTEAFF
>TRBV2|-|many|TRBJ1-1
TGTGCCAGCAGTGACACGGGAGGCGGGGTGGGCACTGAAGCTTTCTTT
CASSDTGGGVGTEAFF
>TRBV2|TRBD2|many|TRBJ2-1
TGTGCCAGCAGGGGGGGGACTAGCGGGGGGGCTCCTGGTGAGCAGTTCTTC
CASRGGTSGGAPGEQFF
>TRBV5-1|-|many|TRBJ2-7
TGCGCCAGCAGCCCATCCCCAGACGGCTACGAGCAGTACTTC
CASSPSPDGYEQYF
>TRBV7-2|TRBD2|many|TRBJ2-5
TGTGCCAGCAGCTTAGTGGTTGGACTAGCGGGGGGGCTTCAAGAGACCCAGTACTTC
CASSLVVGLAGGLQETQYF
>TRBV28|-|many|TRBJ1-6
TGTGCCAGCAACACTGGGGGTTCACCCCTCCACTTT
CASNTGGSPLHF
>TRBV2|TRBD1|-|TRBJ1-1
TGTGCCGGCGGGGGACAGCCAAGCACTGAAGCTTTCTTT
CAGGGQPSTEAFF
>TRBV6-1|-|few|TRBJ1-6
TGTGCCAGCAGTTTCCCCTTTGCGGGGTTAAAGGATAATTCACCCCTCCACTTT
CASSFPFAGLKDNSPLHF
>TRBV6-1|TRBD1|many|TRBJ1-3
TGTGCCAGCATCTCGGACAGGGCTGGAAACACCATATATTTT
CASISDRAGNTIYF
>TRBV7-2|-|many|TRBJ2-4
TGTGCCAGCAGCTTAGCGCAATCAAGGGCCAAAAACATTCAGTACTTC
CASSLAQSRAKNIQYF
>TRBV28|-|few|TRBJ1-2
TGTGCCAGCAGTTTACTCAGAACGGGCTACACCTTC
CASSLLRTGYTF
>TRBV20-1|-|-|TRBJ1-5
TGCAGTGCTAGAGATCCGGTGGGGCGCAATCAGCCCCAGCATTTT
CSARDPVGRNQPQHF
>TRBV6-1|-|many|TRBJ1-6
TGTGCCAGCGGATCGGGGGTGGGCTCCTATAATTCACCCCTCCACTTT
CASGSGVGSYNSPLHF
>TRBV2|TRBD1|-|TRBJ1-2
TGTGCCAGCAGCGAAACGGGGGGACAGGGAGTCCCCTCTGGCTACACCTTC
CASSETGGQGVPSGYTF
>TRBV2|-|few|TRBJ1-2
TGTGCCAGCAGTGAGAGGCCCCCGGGTTCTGGCTACACCTTC
CASSERPPGSGYTF
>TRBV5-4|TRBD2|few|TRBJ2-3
TGTGCCAGCAGCGTACCGGGGGGGCCGGGAGATACGCAGTATTTT
CASSVPGGPGDTQYF
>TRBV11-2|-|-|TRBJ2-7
TGTGCCAGCAGCCGGGCTGGGGCGGGCTACGAGCAGTACTTC
CASSRAGAGYEQYF
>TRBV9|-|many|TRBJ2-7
TGTGCCAGCAGCGTGTACGGGGGGCAAGACTACGAGCAGTACTTC
CASSVYGGQDYEQYF
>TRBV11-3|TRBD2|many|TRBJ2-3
TGTGCCAGCAGCTTACGAGGCGGGGGGGCCTCAGGCACAGATACGCAGTATTTT
CASSLRGGGASGTDTQYF
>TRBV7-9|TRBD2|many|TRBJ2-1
TGTGCCAGCAGCAACGGCGGGGGGGCAGGGTATGAGCAGTTCTTC
CASSNGGGAGYEQFF
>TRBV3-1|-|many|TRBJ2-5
TGTGCCAGCAGCCAGCGGGGACTGCCGGGGCGACGCGGGGAGACCCAGTACTTC
CASSQRGLPGRRGETQYF
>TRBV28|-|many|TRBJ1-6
TGTGCCAGCAGTTTCTCACCCCGACCTTCACCCCTCCACTTT
CASSFSPRPSPLHF
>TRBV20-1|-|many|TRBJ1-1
TGCAGTGCTAGAGAGGGGGGGATAAACACTGAAGCTTTCTTT
CSAREGGINTEAFF
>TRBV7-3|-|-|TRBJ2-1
TGTGCCAGCAGTTTGGGACGGGGCAACAACGAGCAGTTCTTC
CASSLGRGNNEQFF
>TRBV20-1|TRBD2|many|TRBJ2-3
TGCAGTGCCGAACCGGGACTAGGATCTGATGATACGCAGTATTTT
CSAEPGLGSDDTQYF
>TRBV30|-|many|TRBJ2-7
TGTGCCGGGGAGGTCGGTACAGGGCCGGGGGAGCAGTACTTC
CAGEVGTGPGEQYF
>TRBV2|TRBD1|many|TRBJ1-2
TGTGCCAGCAGTCCCGGACAGGGGGTAGATGGCTACACCTTC
CASSPGQGVDGYTF
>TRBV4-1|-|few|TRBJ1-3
TGCGCCAGCAGCCTTCTAACCCCGGGGTCTGGAAACACCATATATTTT
CASSLLTPGSGNTIYF